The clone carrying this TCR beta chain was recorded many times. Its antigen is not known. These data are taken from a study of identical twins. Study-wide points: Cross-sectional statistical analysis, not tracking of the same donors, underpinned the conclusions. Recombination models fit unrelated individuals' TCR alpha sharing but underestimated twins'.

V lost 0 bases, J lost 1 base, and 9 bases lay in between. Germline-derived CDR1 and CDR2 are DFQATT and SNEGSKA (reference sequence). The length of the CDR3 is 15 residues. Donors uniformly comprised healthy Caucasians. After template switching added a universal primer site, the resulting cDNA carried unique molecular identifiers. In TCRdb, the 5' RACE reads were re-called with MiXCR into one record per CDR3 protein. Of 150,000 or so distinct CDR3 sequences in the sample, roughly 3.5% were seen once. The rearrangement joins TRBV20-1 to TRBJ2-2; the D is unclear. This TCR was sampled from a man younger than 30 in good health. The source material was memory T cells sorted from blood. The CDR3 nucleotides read TGCAGTGCTAGAGATTTCGACAAGAACACCGGGGAGCTGTTTTTT. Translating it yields CSARDFDKNTGELFF.